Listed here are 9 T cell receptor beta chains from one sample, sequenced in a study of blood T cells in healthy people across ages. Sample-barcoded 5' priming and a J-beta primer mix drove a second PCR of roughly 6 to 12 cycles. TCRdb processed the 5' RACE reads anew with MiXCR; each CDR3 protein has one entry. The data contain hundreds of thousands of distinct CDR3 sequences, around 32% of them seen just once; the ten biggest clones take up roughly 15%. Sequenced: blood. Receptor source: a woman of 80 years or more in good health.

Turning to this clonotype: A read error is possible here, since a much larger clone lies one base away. CDR3 protein: CASGSAGTGPYGYTF. CDR3 nucleotide sequence: TGTGCCAGCGGCTCCGCCGGGACAGGGCCCTATGGCTACACCTTC. This chain connects TRBV7-2 to TRBJ1-2, with 9 bases identical to TRBD1. This CDR3 is built from 15 residues. The J segment lost 4 bases and the V segment lost 8 bases, leaving 11 bases of the junction unmatched. Germline assignment: CDR1 SGHTA and CDR2 FQGNSA.

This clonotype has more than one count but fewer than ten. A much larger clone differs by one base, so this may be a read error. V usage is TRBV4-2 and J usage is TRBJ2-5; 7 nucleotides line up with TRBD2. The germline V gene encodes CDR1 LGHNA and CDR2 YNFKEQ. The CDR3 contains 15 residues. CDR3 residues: CASCQASGRINEQYF. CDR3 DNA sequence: TGTGCCAGCTGCCAGGCTTCCGGGAGGATCAATGAGCAGTACTTC.

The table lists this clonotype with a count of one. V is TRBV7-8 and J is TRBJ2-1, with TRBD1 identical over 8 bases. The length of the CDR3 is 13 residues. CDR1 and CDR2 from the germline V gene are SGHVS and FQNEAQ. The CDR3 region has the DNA TGTGGCAGGGGGCCAGGAGGGGACAATGAGCAGTTCTTC. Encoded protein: CGRGPGGDNEQFF.

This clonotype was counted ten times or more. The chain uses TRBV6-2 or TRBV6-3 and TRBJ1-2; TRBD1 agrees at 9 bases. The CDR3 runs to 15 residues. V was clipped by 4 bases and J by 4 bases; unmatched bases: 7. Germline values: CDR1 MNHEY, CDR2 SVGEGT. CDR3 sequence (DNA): TGTGCCAGCAGTTCCCCGGGACAGGGCCTCTATGGCTACACCTTC. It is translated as CASSSPGQGLYGYTF.

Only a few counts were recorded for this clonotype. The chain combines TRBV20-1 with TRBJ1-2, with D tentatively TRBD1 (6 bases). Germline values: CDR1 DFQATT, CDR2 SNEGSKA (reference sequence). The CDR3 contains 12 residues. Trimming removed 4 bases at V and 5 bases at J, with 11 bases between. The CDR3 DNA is TGCAGTGCTACGGGGGGCTCATATGGCTACACCTTC. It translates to CSATGGSYGYTF.

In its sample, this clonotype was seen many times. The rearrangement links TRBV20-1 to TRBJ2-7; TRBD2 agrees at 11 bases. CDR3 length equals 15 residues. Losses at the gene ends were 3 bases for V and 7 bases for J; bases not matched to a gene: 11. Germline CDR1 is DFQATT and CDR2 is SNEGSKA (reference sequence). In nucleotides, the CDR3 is TGCAGTGCTAGTAAACTAGCGGGAGCTTACAATGAGCAGTACTTC. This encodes CSASKLAGAYNEQYF.

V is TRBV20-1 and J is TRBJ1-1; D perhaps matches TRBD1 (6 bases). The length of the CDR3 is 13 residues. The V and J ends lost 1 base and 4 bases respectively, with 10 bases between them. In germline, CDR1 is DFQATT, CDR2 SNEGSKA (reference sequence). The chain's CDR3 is CSARGTACTEAFF. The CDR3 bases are TGCAGTGCTAGAGGGACAGCGTGCACTGAAGCTTTCTTT.

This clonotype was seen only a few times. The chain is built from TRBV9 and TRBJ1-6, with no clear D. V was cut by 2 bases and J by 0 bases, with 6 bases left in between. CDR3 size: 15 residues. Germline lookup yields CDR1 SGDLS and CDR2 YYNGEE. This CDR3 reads CASSVGSSYNSPLHF. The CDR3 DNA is TGTGCCAGCAGCGTGGGGAGCTCCTATAATTCACCCCTCCACTTT.

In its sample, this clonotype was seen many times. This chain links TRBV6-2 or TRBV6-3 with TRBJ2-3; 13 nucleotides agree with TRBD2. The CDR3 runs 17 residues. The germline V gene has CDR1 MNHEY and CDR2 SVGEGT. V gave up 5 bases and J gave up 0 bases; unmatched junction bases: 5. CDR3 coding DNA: TGTGCCAGCAGTAAACCGGGACTAGCGGGAAGCACAGATACGCAGTATTTT. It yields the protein CASSKPGLAGSTDTQYF.